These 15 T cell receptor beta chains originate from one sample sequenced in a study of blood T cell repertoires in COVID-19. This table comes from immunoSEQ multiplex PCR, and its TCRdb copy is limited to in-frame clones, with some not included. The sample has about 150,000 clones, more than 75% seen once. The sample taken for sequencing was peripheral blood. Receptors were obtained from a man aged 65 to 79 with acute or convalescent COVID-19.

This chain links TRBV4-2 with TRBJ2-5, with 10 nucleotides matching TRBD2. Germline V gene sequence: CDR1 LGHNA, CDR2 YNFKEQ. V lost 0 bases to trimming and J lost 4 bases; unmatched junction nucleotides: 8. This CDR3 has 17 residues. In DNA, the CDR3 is TGTGCCAGCAGCCAAGATGGGGGACTAGCGAGGGGAGAGACCCAGTACTTC. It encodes CASSQDGGLARGETQYF.

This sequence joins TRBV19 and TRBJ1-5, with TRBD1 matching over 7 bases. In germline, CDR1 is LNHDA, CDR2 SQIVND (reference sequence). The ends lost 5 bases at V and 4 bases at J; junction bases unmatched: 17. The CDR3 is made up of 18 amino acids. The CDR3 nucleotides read TGTGCCAGTAGTGGGCTGGGACAGACTGACCCGAAGAATCAGCCCCAGCATTTT. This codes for CASSGLGQTDPKNQPQHF.

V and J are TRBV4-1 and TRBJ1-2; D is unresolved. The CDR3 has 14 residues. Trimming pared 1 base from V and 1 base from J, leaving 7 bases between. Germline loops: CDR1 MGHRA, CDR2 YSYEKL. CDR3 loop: CASSQGPDNYGYTF. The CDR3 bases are TGCGCCAGCAGCCAAGGCCCAGATAACTATGGCTACACCTTC.

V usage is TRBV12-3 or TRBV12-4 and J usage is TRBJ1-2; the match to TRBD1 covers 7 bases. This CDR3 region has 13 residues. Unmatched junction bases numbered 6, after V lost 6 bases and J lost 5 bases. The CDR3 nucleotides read TGTGCCAGCAGCTCCGACAGGGTATATGGCTACACCTTC. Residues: CASSSDRVYGYTF.

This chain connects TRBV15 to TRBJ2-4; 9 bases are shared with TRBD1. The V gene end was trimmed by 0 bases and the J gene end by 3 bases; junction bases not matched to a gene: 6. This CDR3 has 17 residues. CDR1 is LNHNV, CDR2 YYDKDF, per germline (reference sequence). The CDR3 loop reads CATSRDRGQGGKNIQYF. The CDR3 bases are TGTGCCACCAGCAGAGATCGGGGACAGGGCGGCAAAAACATTCAGTACTTC.

This CDR3 is CASSSGRDSPLHF. CDR3 nucleotides: TGTGCCAGCAGTTCGGGAAGGGATTCACCCCTCCACTTT. V and J are TRBV27 and TRBJ1-6; D not resolved. This CDR3 comprises 13 residues. Germline loops: CDR1 MNHEY, CDR2 SMNVEV (reference sequence). V shed 4 bases and J shed 8 bases, with 9 bases lying between them.

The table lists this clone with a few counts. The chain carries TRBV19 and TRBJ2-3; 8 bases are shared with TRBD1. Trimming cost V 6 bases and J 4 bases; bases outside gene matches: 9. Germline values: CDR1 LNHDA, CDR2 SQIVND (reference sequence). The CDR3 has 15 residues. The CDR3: CASRIPGGSADTQYF. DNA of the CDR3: TGTGCCAGTAGAATCCCAGGGGGCAGCGCAGATACGCAGTATTTT.

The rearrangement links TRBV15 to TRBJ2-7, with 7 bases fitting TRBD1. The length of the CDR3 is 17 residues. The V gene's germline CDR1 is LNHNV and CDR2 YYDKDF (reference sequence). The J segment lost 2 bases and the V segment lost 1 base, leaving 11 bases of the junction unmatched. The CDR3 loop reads CATSRGPTGRMAYEQYF. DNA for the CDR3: TGTGCCACCAGCAGAGGCCCGACAGGGCGAATGGCCTACGAGCAGTACTTC. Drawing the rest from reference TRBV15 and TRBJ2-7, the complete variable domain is DAMVIQNPRYQVTQFGKPVTLSCSQTLNHNVMYWYQQKSSQAPKLLFHYYDKDFNNEADTPDNFQSRRPNTSFCFLDIRSPGLGDTAMYLCATSRGPTGRMAYEQYFGPGTRLTVT.

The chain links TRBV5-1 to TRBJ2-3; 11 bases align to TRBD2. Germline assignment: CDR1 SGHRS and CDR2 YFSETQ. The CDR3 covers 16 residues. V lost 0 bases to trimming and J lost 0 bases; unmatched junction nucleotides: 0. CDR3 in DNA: TGCGCCAGCAGCTTGGTAGCGGGGGGGAGCACAGATACGCAGTATTTT. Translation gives CASSLVAGGSTDTQYF.

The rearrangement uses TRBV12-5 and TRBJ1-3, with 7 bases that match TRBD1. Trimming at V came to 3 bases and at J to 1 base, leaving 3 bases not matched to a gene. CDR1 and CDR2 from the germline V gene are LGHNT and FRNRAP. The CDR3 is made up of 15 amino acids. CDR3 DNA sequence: TGTGCTAGTGGTTTTGGGACAGTTTCTGGAAACACCATATATTTT. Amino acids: CASGFGTVSGNTIYF. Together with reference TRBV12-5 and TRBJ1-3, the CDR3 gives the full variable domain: DARVTQTPRHKVTEMGQEVTMRCQPILGHNTVFWYRQTMMQGLELLAYFRNRAPLDDSGMPKDRFSAEMPDATLATLKIQPSEPRDSAVYFCASGFGTVSGNTIYFGEGSWLTVV.

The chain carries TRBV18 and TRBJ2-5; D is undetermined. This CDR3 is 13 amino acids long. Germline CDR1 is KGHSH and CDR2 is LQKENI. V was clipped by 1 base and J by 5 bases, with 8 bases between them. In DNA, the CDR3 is TGTGCCAGCTCACCACAGATCGAGGAGACCCAGTACTTC. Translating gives CASSPQIEETQYF.

CDR3 protein: CASSSLQGRTPYGYTF. The CDR3 DNA follows: TGTGCCAGCAGTTCCCTGCAGGGGCGCACCCCCTATGGCTACACCTTC. The chain couples TRBV6-5 to TRBJ1-2, with D possibly TRBD1 on 6 matching bases. The CDR3 spans 16 residues. V was shortened by 4 bases and J by 4 bases, with 19 bases between the two germline ends. The germline gives CDR1 MNHEY, CDR2 SVGAGI.

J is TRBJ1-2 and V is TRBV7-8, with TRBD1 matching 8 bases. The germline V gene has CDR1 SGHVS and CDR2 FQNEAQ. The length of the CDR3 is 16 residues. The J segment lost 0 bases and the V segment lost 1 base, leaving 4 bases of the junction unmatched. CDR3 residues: CASSLGTGRANYGYTF. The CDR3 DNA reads TGTGCCAGCAGCTTAGGGACAGGGAGAGCTAACTATGGCTACACCTTC.

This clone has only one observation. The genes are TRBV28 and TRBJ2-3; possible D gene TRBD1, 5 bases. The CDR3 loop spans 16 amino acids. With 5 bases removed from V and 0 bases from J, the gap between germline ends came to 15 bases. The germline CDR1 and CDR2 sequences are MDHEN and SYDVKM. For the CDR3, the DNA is TGTGCCAGCAGTCCCCTTAGGGGTTCTAGCACAGATACGCAGTATTTT. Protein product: CASSPLRGSSTDTQYF.

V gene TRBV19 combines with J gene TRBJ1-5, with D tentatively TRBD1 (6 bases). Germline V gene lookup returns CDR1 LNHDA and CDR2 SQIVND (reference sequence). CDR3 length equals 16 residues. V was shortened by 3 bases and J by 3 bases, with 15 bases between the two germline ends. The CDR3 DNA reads TGTGCCAGTAGTATCGCCGCCAGGGGCCCCAATCAGCCCCAGCATTTT. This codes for CASSIAARGPNQPQHF.